This passage covers 10 T cell receptor beta chains from one sample sequenced in a study of shared clonotypes between healthy human individuals. Here immunoSEQ multiplex PCR was the method, and the copy in TCRdb shows in-frame clones only, minus some. Of about 490,000 clones listed, about 84% are singletons. The sample consisted of PBMCs. Source of these receptors: a middle-aged woman in good health. Some clones in this sample may be carry-over from other donors' samples.

The gene calls are TRBV7-2 and TRBJ1-1; no clear D. This CDR3 spans 17 amino acids. The V gene's germline CDR1 is SGHTA and CDR2 FQGNSA. The V end was cut by 3 bases, the J end by 4 bases, with 21 bases between. The CDR3 loop reads CASSFAGPGEGFTEAFF. CDR3 bases: TGTGCCAGCAGCTTCGCAGGCCCCGGGGAAGGTTTCACTGAAGCTTTCTTT.

As for this clone: A read error may account for a junction end that differs from germline. Other DNA sequences of this sample code for an identical CDR3. The V gene is TRBV30, the J gene TRBJ1-4, with D possibly being TRBD1 (6 bases). Germline V gives CDR1 GTSNPN, CDR2 SVGIG (reference sequence). CDR3 length equals 12 residues. The CDR3 is CARQENNEKLFF. Written as DNA, the CDR3 is TGTGCCAGACAGGAGAATAATGAAAAGCTGTTTTTT.

This clone was detected a few times. The gene calls are TRBV28 and TRBJ1-2; D is perhaps TRBD1 (6 bases). CDR1 and CDR2 (germline): MDHEN, SYDVKM. Trimming stripped 8 bases from V and 4 bases from J, with 8 bases between. The CDR3 contains 11 residues. For the CDR3, the DNA is TGTGCCAGCTGGGGGCGCTATGGCTACACCTTC. It is translated as CASWGRYGYTF.

The V and J genes are TRBV15 and TRBJ2-3, with D perhaps being TRBD1 or TRBD2 (6 bases each). The germline V and J ends were trimmed by 0 bases and 8 bases, with 12 bases remaining between them. CDR1 and CDR2 (germline): LNHNV, YYDKDF (reference sequence). The CDR3 has 14 residues. The CDR3 region has the DNA TGTGCCACCAGCAGAGATTCGGGGGCGAGTACGCAGTATTTT. Translation gives CATSRDSGASTQYF.

In this sample, this clone turned up a few times. The chain combines TRBV4-1 with TRBJ1-5; maybe TRBD1 (6 bases). CDR3 length equals 15 residues. Germline V gene data show CDR1 as MGHRA and CDR2 as YSYEKL. Trimming cost V 5 bases and J 3 bases, with 14 bases left between them. CDR3 coding DNA: TGCGCCAGCAGCTATCTAACAGGGTCCAATCAGCCCCAGCATTTT. It is translated as CASSYLTGSNQPQHF.

J is TRBJ2-3 and V is TRBV5-1; D may be TRBD1 (7 bases). Germline V gives CDR1 SGHRS, CDR2 YFSETQ. This CDR3 is built from 14 residues. The V and J ends lost 4 bases and 2 bases respectively, with 11 bases between them. CDR3 nucleotides: TGCGCCAGCAGCGCGGGACAGAACACAGATACGCAGTATTTT. Its translation is CASSAGQNTDTQYF.

The CDR3 reads CASSQGGYEQYF. The CDR3 DNA follows: TGTGCCAGCAGTCAGGGGGGCTACGAGCAGTACTTC. V gene TRBV6-5 combines with J gene TRBJ2-7; TRBD1 is a possible D gene (7 bases). CDR1 and CDR2 from the germline V gene are MNHEY and SVGAGI. The CDR3 contains 12 residues. Trimming cost V 5 bases and J 3 bases, with 8 bases left between them.

The chain joins TRBV29-1 to TRBJ1-1; TRBD1 matches at 9 bases. The CDR3 is made up of 12 amino acids. Trimming at V came to 7 bases and at J to 4 bases, leaving 4 bases not matched to a gene. Per the germline V gene, CDR1 is SQVTM and CDR2 is ANQGSEA. Here the CDR3 DNA reads TGCAGCGACAGACAGGGGGGCACTGAAGCTTTCTTT. This translates into CSDRQGGTEAFF.

This clone was observed a single time. V gene TRBV11-2 combines with J gene TRBJ2-1; 11 bases line up with TRBD1. Germline values: CDR1 SGHAT, CDR2 FQNNGV. The CDR3 is made up of 16 amino acids. The V segment lost 5 bases and the J segment 3 bases; nucleotides outside the gene matches: 6. The CDR3 DNA reads as TGTGCCAGCAGCGCAAGGACAGGGGGCGACTACAATGAGCAGTTCTTC. Amino acids: CASSARTGGDYNEQFF.

This sequence joins TRBV7-2 and TRBJ2-2; 11 positions match TRBD1. The CDR3 has 15 residues. Trimming at V came to 5 bases and at J to 4 bases, leaving 3 bases not matched to a gene. Germline V gives CDR1 SGHTA, CDR2 FQGNSA. The CDR3 sequence: CASSLGQGGTGELFF. The CDR3 DNA sequence: TGTGCCAGCAGCCTGGGACAGGGGGGCACCGGGGAGCTGTTTTTT.